This entry lists 9 T cell receptor beta chains sequenced from one sample in a study of CXCR3-negative and CXCR3-positive naive CD8 T cells. Study-level results: TRB CDR3s were more hydrophobic in CXCR3-positive than in CXCR3-negative naive cells.

Antigen specificity for these receptors is unknown. UMI-labeled 5' RACE TRB cDNA libraries were prepared from the cells. TCRdb re-called the 5' RACE reads, yielding one record per CDR3 amino acid sequence without DNA. The ten top clones account for 0.5% to 0.55%, within a sample of around 60,000 distinct CDR3 sequences. The sample taken for sequencing was naive CXCR3+ CD8+ T cells from blood. Subset reported: CD45RO-CCR7+CD27+CD95- naive CD8+ T cells expressing CXCR3 (TNR3+). Receptor source: a human donor in good health. Some clones in this sample may be carry-over from other donors' samples.

The rearrangement joins TRBV24-1 to TRBJ2-5; the TCRdb D gene call, TRBD1, has no DNA to confirm it. CDR3 length equals 13 residues. CDR1 is KGHDR and CDR2 is SFDVKD in the germline V gene. The CDR3 loop reads CATRRTAQETQYF.

The rearrangement links TRBV20-1 to TRBJ2-2. There are 11 residues in the CDR3. Germline-derived CDR1 and CDR2 are DFQATT and SNEGSKA (reference sequence). This CDR3 reads CTCRISGELFF.

The V gene is TRBV4-3, the J gene TRBJ2-2. The CDR3 sequence is 16 residues long. Looked up from germline, CDR1 is LGHNA and CDR2 is YSLEER. The CDR3 sequence is CASSQEWRANTGELFF.

The chain couples TRBV4-2 to TRBJ1-1; the TCRdb D gene call, TRBD1, has no DNA to confirm it. The CDR3 loop spans 13 amino acids. Germline lookup yields CDR1 LGHNA and CDR2 YNFKEQ. The CDR3 protein is CASSQPPNTEAFF.

The rearrangement uses TRBV4-3 and TRBJ1-2; there is no DNA to check the TCRdb D call of TRBD1. CDR3 length equals 15 residues. Germline-derived CDR1 and CDR2 are LGHNA and YSLEER. The CDR3 spells CASSQDNPGVYGYTF.

The chain's CDR3 is CASTYTGTGPISYEQYF. The chain links TRBV7-2 to TRBJ2-7; TCRdb's assignment of TRBD1 cannot be checked, as there is no DNA. The CDR3 runs to 17 residues. Germline V gene lookup returns CDR1 SGHTA and CDR2 FQGNSA.

CDR3: CASSDQGALNTEAFF. The chain has TRBV6-1 and TRBJ1-1; TCRdb's D call of TRBD1 is untestable without DNA. CDR1 and CDR2 (germline): MNHNS, SASEGT. The CDR3 contains 15 residues.

The chain employs TRBV29-1 and TRBJ1-5; there is no DNA to check the TCRdb D call of TRBD1. From germline, CDR1 is SQVTM and CDR2 ANQGSEA. The CDR3 covers 13 residues. CDR3 amino acids: CSVTTGGVQPQHF.

This CDR3 is CATQHAGEAGEQYF. This chain joins TRBV19 and TRBJ2-7; TCRdb names TRBD1, which stays unverified in the absence of DNA. Germline CDR1 reads LNHDA; CDR2 reads SQIVND (reference sequence). This CDR3 has 14 residues.